This TCR beta chain comes out of a study of cytomegalovirus exposure and HLA in healthy donors. Whole-study results and caveats: Reportedly, cytomegalovirus status was diagnosed with high sensitivity and specificity. CMV serostatus was the only recorded immune exposure for donors.

Primers for the PCR totalled 60 Vbeta and 13 Jbeta. In the original analysis: Per a later analysis, the number of unique TCR beta chains was approximately 80 million, of which 9 million to 14 million were shared. Some clones are missing from TCRdb's copy, which holds only in-frame ones; the method was immunoSEQ multiplex PCR. V, J and clone size were drawn from that table, and D and trimming were deduced from the DNA. Of under 150,000 clones in the sample, around three quarters are singletons; the top ten hold around 2%. With regard to this clone: What it binds is not known.

This sequence originates from a woman in her fifties or sixties in good health and CMV-seronegative. Input material: PBMCs.

The CDR3 loop is CASSILTGASAGELFF. The CDR3 DNA reads as TGTGCCAGTAGTATTCTGACAGGGGCTTCGGCCGGGGAGCTGTTTTTT. The J gene is TRBJ2-2, the V gene TRBV19; 8 nucleotides agree with TRBD1. Germline V CDR1 and CDR2: LNHDA, SQIVND (reference sequence). With 3 bases clipped from V and 6 bases from J, the junction kept 9 bases outside the gene matches. The CDR3 runs to 16 residues.